This T cell receptor beta chain was found in a study of CD8 T cells in ankylosing spondylitis. Whole-study findings and limits: Matched ankylosing spondylitis synovial fluid reportedly contained a significantly enriched population of disease-linked clones. Prior work had noted some motif variants in reactive arthritis blood and synovial fluid. Seemingly distinctive of ankylosing spondylitis blood was a TCR beta motif formed by eight highly homologous variants. Disease-linked clones proved CD8+ and comparatively uncommon in peripheral blood.

This clonotype was seen at least ten times. Its antigen remains unknown. TCRdb re-analysed the 5' RACE reads in MiXCR, keeping a single row per CDR3 protein. The repertoire holds 180,000 or so distinct CDR3 sequences, with around 10% as singletons. The TCR comes from a male donor with ankylosing spondylitis or in good health (not recorded which). The source material was blood, either unsorted or a sorted T cell fraction (not recorded which).

The CDR3, as DNA: TGTGCCAGCACCAAGTTGTCCGGGACAGCGGGCGAGCAGTACTTC. Its protein product is CASTKLSGTAGEQYF. V usage is TRBV21-1 and J usage is TRBJ2-7; TRBD1, as called in the table, went unchecked against the DNA. TRBV21-1 is annotated as a pseudogene. The CDR3 is made up of 15 amino acids.